Listed below are T cell receptor beta chains from one sample, sequenced in a study of T cells after yellow fever vaccination. MiXCR, run by TCRdb on the 5' RACE reads, gives a single entry per CDR3 protein. The repertoire has under 600,000 distinct CDR3 sequences, about a fifth of them found once; the top ten carry about 15%. Sequences were derived from PBMCs, sampled approximately 22 days after the first yellow fever vaccination. Source of these receptors: a man in his late teens or twenties who received the YFV17D yellow fever vaccine. CDR3s include the opening cysteine and the closing phenylalanine or tryptophan. The D gene is left open where the match is weak. Only part of the rows carry a size: once, few, many, or a class if the clone is expanded.

v_gene: TRBV21-1
d_gene: .
abundance: .
j_gene: TRBJ1-5
CDR3nt: TGTGCCAGCAGGGGGGTGTTGCACACCGATCAGCCCCAGCATTTT
CDR3aa: CASRGVLHTDQPQHF

v_gene: TRBV10-1
d_gene: .
abundance: .
j_gene: TRBJ1-5
CDR3nt: TGCGCCAGCAGTGAGTCGATAGGGTTGAATCAGCCCCAGCATTTT
CDR3aa: CASSESIGLNQPQHF

v_gene: TRBV18
d_gene: TRBD1
abundance: .
j_gene: TRBJ1-1
CDR3nt: TGTGCCAGCTCAGCCGGGACAGGGACGAACACTGAAGCTTTCTTT
CDR3aa: CASSAGTGTNTEAFF

v_gene: TRBV5-1
d_gene: .
abundance: .
j_gene: TRBJ1-1
CDR3nt: TGCGCCAGCAGCTTGCGAGGTATGGACACTGAAGCTTTCTTT
CDR3aa: CASSLRGMDTEAFF

v_gene: TRBV5-6
d_gene: .
abundance: .
j_gene: TRBJ1-1
CDR3nt: TGTGCCAGCAGCTTTGCCCCGATGAACACTGAAGCTTTCTTT
CDR3aa: CASSFAPMNTEAFF

v_gene: TRBV12-3/TRBV12-4
d_gene: .
abundance: .
j_gene: TRBJ1-4
CDR3nt: TGTGCCAGCAGTTTCCAGTTTAATGAAAAACTGTTTTTT
CDR3aa: CASSFQFNEKLFF

v_gene: TRBV19
d_gene: .
abundance: .
j_gene: TRBJ2-3
CDR3nt: TGTGCCAGTAGTATACGGGGTGGATGGAGCACAGATACGCAGTATTTT
CDR3aa: CASSIRGGWSTDTQYF

v_gene: TRBV10-3
d_gene: .
abundance: few
j_gene: TRBJ2-3
CDR3nt: TGTGCCATCAGCCTCCGGGACGGGTCAGGCACAGATACGCAGTATTTT
CDR3aa: CAISLRDGSGTDTQYF

v_gene: TRBV2
d_gene: TRBD2
abundance: .
j_gene: TRBJ2-1
CDR3nt: TGTGCCAGCAGTCCCGGGAGGGCGAATGAGCAGTTCTTC
CDR3aa: CASSPGRANEQFF

v_gene: TRBV3-1
d_gene: .
abundance: many
j_gene: TRBJ1-4
CDR3nt: TGTGCCAGCAGCCAAGAAGGGGAAAAACTGTTTTTT
CDR3aa: CASSQEGEKLFF

v_gene: TRBV11-1
d_gene: TRBD2
abundance: .
j_gene: TRBJ2-3
CDR3nt: TGTGCCAGCAGCTTAATACCCGGGACTAGCGGGACCATAACGCAGTATTTT
CDR3aa: CASSLIPGTSGTITQYF

v_gene: TRBV7-6
d_gene: .
abundance: .
j_gene: TRBJ2-7
CDR3nt: TGTGCCAGCAGCCACTACTTGGACGGCTGGCCCAATACCTACGAGCAGTACTTC
CDR3aa: CASSHYLDGWPNTYEQYF

v_gene: TRBV9
d_gene: .
abundance: .
j_gene: TRBJ1-1
CDR3nt: TGTGCCAGCAGCGGGAGGGTGGACACTGAAGCTTTCTTT
CDR3aa: CASSGRVDTEAFF

v_gene: TRBV5-1
d_gene: .
abundance: .
j_gene: TRBJ1-4
CDR3nt: TGCGCCAGCAGCTTGTCAGCGGCTAATGAAAAACTGTTTTTT
CDR3aa: CASSLSAANEKLFF

v_gene: TRBV28
d_gene: TRBD1
abundance: .
j_gene: TRBJ1-4
CDR3nt: TGTGCCAGCAGTTCCCTGACAGGGGGAAATGAAAAACTGTTTTTT
CDR3aa: CASSSLTGGNEKLFF

v_gene: TRBV5-6
d_gene: .
abundance: .
j_gene: TRBJ1-1
CDR3nt: TGTGCCAGCAGCTACCACACTGAAGCTTTCTTT
CDR3aa: CASSYHTEAFF

v_gene: TRBV5-5
d_gene: TRBD1
abundance: few
j_gene: TRBJ2-2
CDR3nt: TGTGCCAGCAGCACAGGACAGGCTAACACCGGGGAGCTGTTTTTT
CDR3aa: CASSTGQANTGELFF

v_gene: TRBV18
d_gene: .
abundance: few
j_gene: TRBJ1-1
CDR3nt: TGTGCCAGCTCACCGCCCAACAGGGTTGAGAACACTGAAGCTTTCTTT
CDR3aa: CASSPPNRVENTEAFF

v_gene: TRBV24-1
d_gene: .
abundance: few
j_gene: TRBJ2-3
CDR3nt: TGTGCCACCAGTGATCCAAGGACCACAGATACGCAGTATTTT
CDR3aa: CATSDPRTTDTQYF

v_gene: TRBV20-1
d_gene: .
abundance: .
j_gene: TRBJ1-6
CDR3nt: TGCAGTGCTAGTTATCGGGCCAGGGGCATCTCACCCCTCCACTTT
CDR3aa: CSASYRARGISPLHF

v_gene: TRBV4-1
d_gene: .
abundance: few
j_gene: TRBJ2-5
CDR3nt: TGCGCCAGCAGCCAAGATCCGATGGGAGAGACCCAGTACTTC
CDR3aa: CASSQDPMGETQYF

v_gene: TRBV7-2
d_gene: .
abundance: few
j_gene: TRBJ1-5
CDR3nt: TGTGCCAGCAGCTTATACAGGGCCCAGCCCCAGCATTTT
CDR3aa: CASSLYRAQPQHF

v_gene: TRBV7-3
d_gene: .
abundance: .
j_gene: TRBJ2-1
CDR3nt: TGTGCCAGCAGCGCAACAGAATACAATGAGCAGTTCTTC
CDR3aa: CASSATEYNEQFF

v_gene: TRBV4-3
d_gene: TRBD1
abundance: .
j_gene: TRBJ2-1
CDR3nt: TGCGCCAGCAGCCACGACAGGGACCACAAATCACACAATGAGCAGTTCTTC
CDR3aa: CASSHDRDHKSHNEQFF

v_gene: TRBV7-3
d_gene: TRBD2
abundance: .
j_gene: TRBJ2-1
CDR3nt: TGTGCCAGCAGCCCCAGCGGGGGGGCCCACAATGAGCAGTTCTTC
CDR3aa: CASSPSGGAHNEQFF

v_gene: TRBV5-1
d_gene: TRBD2
abundance: few
j_gene: TRBJ2-5
CDR3nt: TGCGCCAGCGGCCCTCCTAGCGGGGGTGGTGAGACCCAGTACTTC
CDR3aa: CASGPPSGGGETQYF

v_gene: TRBV20-1
d_gene: TRBD2
abundance: few
j_gene: TRBJ2-1
CDR3nt: TGCAGTGCTACCCCGGGACTAGTATCCTACAATGAGCAGTTCTTC
CDR3aa: CSATPGLVSYNEQFF

v_gene: TRBV5-1
d_gene: .
abundance: .
j_gene: TRBJ2-1
CDR3nt: TGCGCCAGCAGCTTTGGCACAGAGCCGTTCTTC
CDR3aa: CASSFGTEPFF

v_gene: TRBV4-2
d_gene: TRBD1
abundance: .
j_gene: TRBJ1-2
CDR3nt: TGTGCCAGCAGCCAAGAACAGGGGAATAACTATGGCTACACCTTC
CDR3aa: CASSQEQGNNYGYTF

v_gene: TRBV20-1
d_gene: TRBD1
abundance: few
j_gene: TRBJ1-1
CDR3nt: TGCAGTGCTAGAGAGACAGGGGACACTGAAGCTTTCTTT
CDR3aa: CSARETGDTEAFF

v_gene: TRBV6-1
d_gene: TRBD2
abundance: .
j_gene: TRBJ2-2
CDR3nt: TGTGCCAGTTTTAGCGGGGAGAGAACCGGGGAGCTGTTTTTT
CDR3aa: CASFSGERTGELFF

v_gene: TRBV4-2
d_gene: TRBD1
abundance: .
j_gene: TRBJ1-1
CDR3nt: TGTGCCAGCAGCCAAGGGACAGGTAATGAAGCTTTCTTT
CDR3aa: CASSQGTGNEAFF

v_gene: TRBV29-1
d_gene: .
abundance: few
j_gene: TRBJ2-1
CDR3nt: TGCAGCGTTGGGACAGTGGAGTTCGGTGAGCAGTTCTTC
CDR3aa: CSVGTVEFGEQFF

v_gene: TRBV12-3/TRBV12-4
d_gene: .
abundance: few
j_gene: TRBJ2-5
CDR3nt: TGTGCCAGCACCAACAGGGACTACCCGGAGACCCAGTACTTC
CDR3aa: CASTNRDYPETQYF

v_gene: TRBV4-3
d_gene: .
abundance: .
j_gene: TRBJ2-7
CDR3nt: TGCGCCAGCAGCCAAGAGGAGTTTGTCAGGAACGAGCAGTACTTC
CDR3aa: CASSQEEFVRNEQYF

v_gene: TRBV20-1
d_gene: TRBD2
abundance: few
j_gene: TRBJ2-3
CDR3nt: TGCAGTGCTACGCCCTGGGGACTAGCGGGGGGAATGCAGTATTTT
CDR3aa: CSATPWGLAGGMQYF

v_gene: TRBV13
d_gene: .
abundance: .
j_gene: TRBJ2-2
CDR3nt: TGTGCCAGCAGCCGACAACACCGGGAGCTGTTTTTT
CDR3aa: CASSRQHRELFF

v_gene: TRBV28
d_gene: .
abundance: few
j_gene: TRBJ2-5
CDR3nt: TGTGCCAGCAGTTTCGGGGATCAAGAGACCCAGTACTTC
CDR3aa: CASSFGDQETQYF

v_gene: TRBV12-3/TRBV12-4
d_gene: .
abundance: few
j_gene: TRBJ2-7
CDR3nt: TGTGCCAGCAGCCGCGCAGCTGAAACCTACGAGCAGTACTTC
CDR3aa: CASSRAAETYEQYF

v_gene: TRBV28
d_gene: TRBD1
abundance: few
j_gene: TRBJ1-6
CDR3nt: TGTGCCAGCAGTTGGGAAGACAGGGGAGGTTATAATTCACCCCTCCACTTT
CDR3aa: CASSWEDRGGYNSPLHF

v_gene: TRBV18
d_gene: .
abundance: .
j_gene: TRBJ1-1
CDR3nt: TGTGCCAGCTCACCACGGGGGGACTCTTTAAGGGGTGAAGCTTTCTTT
CDR3aa: CASSPRGDSLRGEAFF

v_gene: TRBV20-1
d_gene: .
abundance: .
j_gene: TRBJ2-5
CDR3nt: TGCAGTGCTAGAGTTACGGAAGAGACCCAGTACTTC
CDR3aa: CSARVTEETQYF

v_gene: TRBV6-1
d_gene: TRBD1
abundance: few
j_gene: TRBJ1-5
CDR3nt: TGTGCCACGAATCCCAGGGGGAATAGGGGCAATCAGCCCCAGCATTTT
CDR3aa: CATNPRGNRGNQPQHF

v_gene: TRBV7-9
d_gene: TRBD1
abundance: few
j_gene: TRBJ2-3
CDR3nt: TGTGCCAGCAACGGACAGGGAACAGATACGCAGTATTTT
CDR3aa: CASNGQGTDTQYF

v_gene: TRBV6-6
d_gene: .
abundance: .
j_gene: TRBJ2-3
CDR3nt: TGTGCCAGTCAGGGGGGGATCACAGATACGCAGTATTTT
CDR3aa: CASQGGITDTQYF